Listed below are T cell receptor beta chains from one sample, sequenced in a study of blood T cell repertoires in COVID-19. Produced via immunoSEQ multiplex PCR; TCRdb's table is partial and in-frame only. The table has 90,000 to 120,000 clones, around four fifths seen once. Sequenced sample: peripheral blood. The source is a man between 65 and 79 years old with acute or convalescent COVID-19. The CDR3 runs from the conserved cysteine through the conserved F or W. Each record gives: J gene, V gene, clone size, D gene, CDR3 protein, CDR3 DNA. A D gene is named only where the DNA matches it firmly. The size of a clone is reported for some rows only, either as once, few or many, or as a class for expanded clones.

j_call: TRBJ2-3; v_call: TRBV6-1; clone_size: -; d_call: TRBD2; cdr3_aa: CASSQALAGSTDTQYF; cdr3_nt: TGTGCCAGCAGTCAAGCTTTAGCGGGGAGCACAGATACGCAGTATTTT
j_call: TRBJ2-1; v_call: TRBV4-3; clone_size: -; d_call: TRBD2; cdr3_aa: CASSQVAGVNEQFF; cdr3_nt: TGCGCCAGCAGCCAGGTAGCGGGGGTTAATGAGCAGTTCTTC
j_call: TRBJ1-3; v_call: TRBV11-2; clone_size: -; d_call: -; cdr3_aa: CASSPGSTGNTIYF; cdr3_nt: TGTGCCAGCAGCCCAGGTAGTACCGGAAACACCATATATTTT
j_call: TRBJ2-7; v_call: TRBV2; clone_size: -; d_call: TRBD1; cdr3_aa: CASSEGRGQAYEQYF; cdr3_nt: TGTGCCAGCAGTGAAGGTAGGGGACAGGCCTACGAGCAGTACTTC
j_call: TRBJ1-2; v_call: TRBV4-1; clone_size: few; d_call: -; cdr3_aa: CASSQDHAQVNYGYTF; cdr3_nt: TGCGCCAGCAGCCAAGATCACGCCCAGGTGAACTATGGCTACACCTTC
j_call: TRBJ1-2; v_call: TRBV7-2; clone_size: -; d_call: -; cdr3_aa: CASSLGVGRGAYGYTF; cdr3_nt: TGTGCCAGCAGCTTAGGAGTGGGGCGGGGCGCCTATGGCTACACCTTC
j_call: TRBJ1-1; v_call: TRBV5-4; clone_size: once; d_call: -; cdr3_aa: CASSSSEQGNTEAFF; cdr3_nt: TGTGCCAGCAGTTCATCTGAACAGGGTAACACTGAAGCTTTCTTT
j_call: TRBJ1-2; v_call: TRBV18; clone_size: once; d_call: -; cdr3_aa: CASSPRTEEGYTF; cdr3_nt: TGTGCCAGCTCACCGCGGACAGAGGAAGGCTACACCTTC
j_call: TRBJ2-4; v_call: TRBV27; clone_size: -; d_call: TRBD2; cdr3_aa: CASSSTSGGATKNIQYF; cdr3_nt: TGTGCCAGCAGTTCGACTAGCGGGGGGGCAACCAAAAACATTCAGTACTTC
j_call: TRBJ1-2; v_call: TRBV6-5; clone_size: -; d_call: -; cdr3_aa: CASRVDKNYGYTF; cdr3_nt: TGTGCCAGCAGGGTTGACAAGAACTATGGCTACACCTTC
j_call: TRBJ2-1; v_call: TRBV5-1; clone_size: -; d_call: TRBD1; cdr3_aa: CASSSQVGQGRDEQFF; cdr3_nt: TGCGCCAGCAGCTCCCAGGTGGGACAGGGGAGAGATGAGCAGTTCTTC
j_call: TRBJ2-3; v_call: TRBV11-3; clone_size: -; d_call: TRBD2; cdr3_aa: CASSQPGSGGDTQYF; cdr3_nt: TGTGCCAGCAGCCAACCGGGGTCGGGAGGAGATACGCAGTATTTT
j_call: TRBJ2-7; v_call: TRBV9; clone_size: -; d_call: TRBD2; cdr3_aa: CASSPPGGTYEQYF; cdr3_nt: TGTGCCAGCAGCCCCCCGGGAGGTACCTACGAGCAGTACTTC
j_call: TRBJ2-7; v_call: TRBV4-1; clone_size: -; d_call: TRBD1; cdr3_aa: CASSQGTGLYDEQYF; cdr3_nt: TGCGCCAGCAGCCAAGGGACAGGGTTGTATGACGAGCAGTACTTC
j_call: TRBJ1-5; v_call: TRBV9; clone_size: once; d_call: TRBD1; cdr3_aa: CASSGQGGQPQHF; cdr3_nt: TGTGCCAGCAGCGGACAGGGGGGCCAGCCCCAGCATTTT
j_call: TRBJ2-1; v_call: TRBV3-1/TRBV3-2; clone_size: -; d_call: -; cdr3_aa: CAVRRANEQFF; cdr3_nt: TGTGCCGTTAGGAGGGCCAATGAGCAGTTCTTC
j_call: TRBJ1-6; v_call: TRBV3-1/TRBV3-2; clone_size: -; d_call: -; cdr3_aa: CASSQGLTVYNSPLHF; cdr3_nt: TGTGCCAGCAGCCAAGGCCTGACAGTCTATAATTCACCCCTCCACTTT
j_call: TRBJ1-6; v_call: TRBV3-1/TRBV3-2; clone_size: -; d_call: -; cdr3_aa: CASSQDGGLRSPLHF; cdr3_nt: TGTGCCAGCAGCCAAGATGGCGGTTTAAGGTCACCCCTCCACTTT
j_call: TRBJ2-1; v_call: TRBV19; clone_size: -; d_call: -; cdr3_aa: CASRGGVRNEQFF; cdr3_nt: TGTGCCAGTAGAGGGGGGGTTAGGAATGAGCAGTTCTTC
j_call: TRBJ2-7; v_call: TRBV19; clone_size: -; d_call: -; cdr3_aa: CASSPDRPYEQYF; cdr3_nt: TGTGCCAGTAGTCCGGACAGACCCTACGAGCAGTACTTC